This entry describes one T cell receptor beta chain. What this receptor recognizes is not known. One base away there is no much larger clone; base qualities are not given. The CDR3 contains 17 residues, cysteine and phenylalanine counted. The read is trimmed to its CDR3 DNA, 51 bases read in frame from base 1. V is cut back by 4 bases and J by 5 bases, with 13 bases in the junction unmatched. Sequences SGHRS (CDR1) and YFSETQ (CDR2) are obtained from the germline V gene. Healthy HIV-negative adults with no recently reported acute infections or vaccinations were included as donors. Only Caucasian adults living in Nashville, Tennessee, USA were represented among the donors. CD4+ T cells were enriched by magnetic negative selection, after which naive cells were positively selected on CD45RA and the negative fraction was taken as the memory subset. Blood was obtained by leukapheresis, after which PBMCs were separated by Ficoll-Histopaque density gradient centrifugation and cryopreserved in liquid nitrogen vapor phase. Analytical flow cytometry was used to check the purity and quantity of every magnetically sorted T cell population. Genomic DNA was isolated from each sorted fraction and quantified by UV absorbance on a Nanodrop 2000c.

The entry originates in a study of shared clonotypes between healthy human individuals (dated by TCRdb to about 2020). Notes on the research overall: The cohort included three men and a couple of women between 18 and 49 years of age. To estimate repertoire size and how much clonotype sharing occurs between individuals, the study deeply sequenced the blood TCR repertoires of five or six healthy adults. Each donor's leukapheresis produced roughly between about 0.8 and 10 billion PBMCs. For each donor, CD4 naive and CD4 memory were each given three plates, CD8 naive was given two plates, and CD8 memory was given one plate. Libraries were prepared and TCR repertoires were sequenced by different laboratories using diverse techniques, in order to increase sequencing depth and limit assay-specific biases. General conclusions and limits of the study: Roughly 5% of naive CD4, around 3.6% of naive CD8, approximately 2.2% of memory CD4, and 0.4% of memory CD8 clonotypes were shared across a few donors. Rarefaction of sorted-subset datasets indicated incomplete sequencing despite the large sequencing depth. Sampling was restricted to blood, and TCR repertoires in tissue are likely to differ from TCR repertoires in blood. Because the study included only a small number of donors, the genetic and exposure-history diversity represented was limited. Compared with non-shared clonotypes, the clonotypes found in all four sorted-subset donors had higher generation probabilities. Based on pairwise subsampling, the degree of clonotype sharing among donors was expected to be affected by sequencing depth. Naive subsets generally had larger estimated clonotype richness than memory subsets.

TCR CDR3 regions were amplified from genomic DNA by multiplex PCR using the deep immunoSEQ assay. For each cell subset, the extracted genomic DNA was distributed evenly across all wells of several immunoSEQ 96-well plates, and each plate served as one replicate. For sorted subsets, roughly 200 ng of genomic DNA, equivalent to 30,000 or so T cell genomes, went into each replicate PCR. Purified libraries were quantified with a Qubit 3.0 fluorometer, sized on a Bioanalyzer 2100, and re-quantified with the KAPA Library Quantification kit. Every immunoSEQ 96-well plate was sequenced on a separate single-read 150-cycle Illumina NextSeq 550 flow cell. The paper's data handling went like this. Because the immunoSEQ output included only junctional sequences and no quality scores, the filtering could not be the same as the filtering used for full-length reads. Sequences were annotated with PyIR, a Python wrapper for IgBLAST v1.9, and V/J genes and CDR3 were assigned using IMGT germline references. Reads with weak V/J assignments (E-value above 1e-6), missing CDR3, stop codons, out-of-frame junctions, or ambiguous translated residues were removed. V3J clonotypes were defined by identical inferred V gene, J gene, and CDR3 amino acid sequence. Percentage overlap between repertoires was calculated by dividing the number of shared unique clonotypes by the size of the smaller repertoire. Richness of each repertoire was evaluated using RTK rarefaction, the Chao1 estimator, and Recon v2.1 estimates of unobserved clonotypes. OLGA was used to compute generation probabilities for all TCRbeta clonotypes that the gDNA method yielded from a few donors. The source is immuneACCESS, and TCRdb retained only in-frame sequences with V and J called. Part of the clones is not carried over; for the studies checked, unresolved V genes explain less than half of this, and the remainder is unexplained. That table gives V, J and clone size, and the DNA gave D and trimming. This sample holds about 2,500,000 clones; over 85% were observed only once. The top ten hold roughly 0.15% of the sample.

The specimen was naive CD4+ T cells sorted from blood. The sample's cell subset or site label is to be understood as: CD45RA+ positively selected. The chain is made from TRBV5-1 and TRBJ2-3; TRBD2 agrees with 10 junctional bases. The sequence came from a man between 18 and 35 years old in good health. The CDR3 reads CASSAGASGRVGDTQYF. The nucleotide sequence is TGCGCCAGCAGCGCGGGTGCTAGCGGGAGAGTCGGAGATACGCAGTATTTT.